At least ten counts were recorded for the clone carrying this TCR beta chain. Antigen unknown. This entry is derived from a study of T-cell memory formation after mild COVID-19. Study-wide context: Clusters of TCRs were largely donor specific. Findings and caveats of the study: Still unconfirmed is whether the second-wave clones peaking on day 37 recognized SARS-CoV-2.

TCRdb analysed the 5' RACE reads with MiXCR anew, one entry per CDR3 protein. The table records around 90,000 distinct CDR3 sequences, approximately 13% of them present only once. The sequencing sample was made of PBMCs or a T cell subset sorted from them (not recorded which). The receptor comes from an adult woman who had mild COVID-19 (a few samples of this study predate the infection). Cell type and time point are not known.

The CDR3 loop is CASSFSGQGGYEQYF. The CDR3, as DNA: TGTGCCAGCAGCTTTAGCGGACAGGGGGGATACGAGCAGTACTTC. The V and J genes are TRBV7-9 and TRBJ2-7, with 10 positions matching TRBD1. CDR1 and CDR2 (germline): SEHNR, FQNEAQ (reference sequence). This CDR3 spans 15 amino acids. Unmatched junction bases numbered 6, after V lost 3 bases and J lost 4 bases.